The 21 T cell receptor beta chains presented below share a single source sample, sequenced in a study of OX40 agonist ivuxolimab in advanced cancers. Here immunoSEQ multiplex PCR was the method, and the copy in TCRdb shows in-frame clones only, minus some. Seen here are some 26,000 clones, over 80% observed once, and the top ten hold more than 20%. Sequencing used CD4+ or CD8+ T cells sorted from blood, obtained in a trial of the OX40 agonist ivuxolimab. The origin of the receptors is an adult with an advanced solid tumor such as melanoma, head and neck, liver or kidney cancer.

This sequence joins TRBV19 and TRBJ2-7, with TRBD1 matching 7 bases. The germline V gene encodes CDR1 LNHDA and CDR2 SQIVND (reference sequence). J gave up 2 bases and V 6 bases, and 7 bases lay outside the gene matches. The CDR3 length is 14 residues. The CDR3: CASRTDRAPYEQYF. The CDR3 DNA sequence: TGTGCCAGTAGAACCGACAGGGCCCCCTACGAGCAGTACTTC.

The gene calls are TRBV4-1 and TRBJ1-5, with D maybe TRBD1 (5 bases). Deletions cut 1 base from V and 4 bases from J, with 11 bases between. Germline V lookup: CDR1 MGHRA, CDR2 YSYEKL. The CDR3 covers 15 residues. CDR3 nucleotides: TGCGCCAGCAGCCAAGTCTGGACACCTAATCAGCCCCAGCATTTT. It translates to CASSQVWTPNQPQHF.

This chain uses TRBV6-4 with TRBJ1-5; D may be TRBD1 (6 bases). Trimming removed 4 bases from V and 3 bases from J, with 13 bases in between. Germline CDR1 and CDR2: MRHNA and SNTAGT. The CDR3 is 15 residues long. Here the CDR3 reads CASSAEDSLNQPQHF. CDR3 coding DNA: TGTGCCAGCAGTGCCGAGGACAGCCTCAATCAGCCCCAGCATTTT.

This chain connects TRBV2 to TRBJ1-2; D ambiguous. This CDR3 is 14 amino acids long. The germline V gene has CDR1 SNHLY and CDR2 FYNNEI. Trimming left V 7 bases short and J 0 bases short, with 12 bases between. The CDR3 coding sequence is TGTGCCAGCATTAGGGCAGACTCTAACTATGGCTACACCTTC. Protein: CASIRADSNYGYTF.

The chain combines TRBV12-1 with TRBJ2-3; the table's D call TRBD1 went unverified against the DNA. TRBV12-1 represents a pseudogene. The CDR3 sequence is 14 residues long. The CDR3 region has the DNA TGTGCCAGCAGCTTCGCCAGGGCCACAGATACGCAGTATTTT. Amino acid sequence: CASSFARATDTQYF.

This chain links TRBV7-8 with TRBJ2-2; D might be TRBD1 or TRBD2, each matching 5 bases. This CDR3 is built from 14 residues. The V gene's germline CDR1 is SGHVS and CDR2 FQNEAQ. Trimming removed 6 bases at V and 3 bases at J, with 11 bases between. CDR3 bases: TGTGCCAGCAGTCAAGTGGGGGACACCGGGGAGCTGTTTTTT. Translating gives CASSQVGDTGELFF.

As for this clone: Other DNA sequences in the sample encode the same CDR3. The chain uses TRBV6-5 and TRBJ2-1; D is perhaps TRBD1 or TRBD2 (6 bases each). This CDR3 has 13 amino acids. V was trimmed by 2 bases and J by 7 bases, leaving 9 bases between them. CDR1 MNHEY and CDR2 SVGAGI come from the germline V gene. The CDR3 spells CASSYGGGNEQFF. Written as DNA, the CDR3 is TGTGCCAGCAGTTACGGAGGGGGGAATGAGCAGTTCTTC.

In its sample, this clone was seen once. This sample also contains other DNA sequences that code for the same CDR3. J is TRBJ2-1 and V is TRBV6-5; 9 bases map to TRBD2. CDR1 MNHEY and CDR2 SVGAGI come from the germline V gene. V dropped 2 bases and J dropped 6; count of bases not matched to a gene: 5. The CDR3 totals 15 residues. The CDR3 DNA reads TGTGCCAGCAGTTACAGTAGCGGGAGTGGCAATGAGCAGTTCTTC. Amino acid sequence: CASSYSSGSGNEQFF.

The chain is built from TRBV9 and TRBJ1-6, with D possibly being TRBD1 (5 bases). Germline CDR1 and CDR2: SGDLS and YYNGEE. V lost 5 bases to trimming and J lost 8 bases, with 14 bases between them. This CDR3 is 14 amino acids long. CDR3: CASRGHYAHSPLHF. In DNA, the CDR3 is TGTGCCAGCAGAGGACACTACGCCCATTCACCCCTCCACTTT.

Here the CDR3 DNA reads TGTGCCAGTAGTCGGGGAAATGAGCAGTTCTTC. Its translation is CASSRGNEQFF. The V gene is TRBV19, the J gene TRBJ2-1, with D maybe TRBD2 (5 bases). The ends were cut back, 5 bases at V and 7 bases at J, with 6 bases in the middle. Germline V gene data show CDR1 as LNHDA and CDR2 as SQIVND (reference sequence). This CDR3 spans 11 amino acids.

The CDR3 coding sequence is TGTGCCAGCATTCCCGCAGGGAGGAATGAGCAGTTCTTC. Protein: CASIPAGRNEQFF. This chain joins TRBV27 and TRBJ2-1; D is perhaps TRBD2 (6 bases). Trimming pared 7 bases from V and 7 bases from J, leaving 14 bases between. The CDR3 loop spans 13 amino acids. CDR1 is MNHEY, CDR2 SMNVEV, per germline (reference sequence).

The chain combines TRBV20-1 with TRBJ2-7, with D unclear. Germline loops: CDR1 DFQATT, CDR2 SNEGSKA (reference sequence). The CDR3 has 11 amino acids. The V end was cut by 0 bases, the J end by 3 bases, with 3 bases between. Here the CDR3 reads CSARDGYEQYF. Written as DNA, the CDR3 is TGCAGTGCTAGAGACGGCTACGAGCAGTACTTC.

The chain has TRBV7-9 and TRBJ1-1, with unresolved D. Trimming took 3 bases from V and 2 from J, leaving 10 bases between them. The CDR3 contains 14 residues. Germline-derived CDR1 and CDR2 are SEHNR and FQNEAQ (reference sequence). The CDR3 sequence is CASSLTELNTEAFF. The CDR3 coding sequence is TGTGCCAGCAGCTTGACGGAACTTAACACTGAAGCTTTCTTT.

The chain recombines TRBV28 with TRBJ2-5; 14 nucleotides match TRBD2. Trimming removed 5 bases from V and 1 base from J; junction bases left unmatched: 6. Per germline, CDR1 MDHEN and CDR2 SYDVKM. This CDR3 has 17 amino acids. The CDR3 loop reads CASSPGLAGETQETQYF. CDR3 nucleotide sequence: TGTGCCAGCAGTCCGGGACTAGCGGGGGAGACCCAAGAGACCCAGTACTTC.

The chain uses TRBV4-1 and TRBJ2-5, with 13 bases matching TRBD2. The DNA end lines up better with TRBJ2-7; the J call may be wrong. The CDR3 contains 16 residues. Germline CDR1 reads MGHRA; CDR2 reads YSYEKL. The CDR3 here is CASSDGLAGDLYEQYF. The CDR3, as DNA: TGCGCCAGCAGCGACGGACTAGCGGGGGACTTATACGAGCAGTACTTC.

The chain combines TRBV7-6 with TRBJ2-2; D is perhaps TRBD2 (5 bases). CDR3 length: 15 amino acids. Trimming stripped 0 bases from V and 5 bases from J, with 10 bases between. CDR1 SGHVS and CDR2 FNYEAQ come from the germline V gene. CDR3 nucleotide sequence: TGTGCCAGCAGCTTAGCCGCGCGGGCAACCGGGGAGCTGTTTTTT. Residues: CASSLAARATGELFF.

This clone was observed a few times. This chain joins TRBV5-5 and TRBJ2-7; tentative D call: TRBD1 (5 bases). CDR1 is SGHKS and CDR2 is YYEKEE in the germline V gene (reference sequence). Trimming took off 5 bases at V and 7 bases at J, with 13 bases between the two ends. The CDR3 runs to 12 residues. This CDR3 reads CASSYTGEEQYF. In DNA, the CDR3 is TGTGCCAGCAGTTATACAGGCGAAGAGCAGTACTTC.

The chain is built from TRBV2 and TRBJ1-5; no definite D call. V was cut by 5 bases and J by 2 bases, with 13 bases left in between. Germline values: CDR1 SNHLY, CDR2 FYNNEI. There are 15 residues in the CDR3. The CDR3 nucleotides read TGTGCCAGCAGTTTTGGCCAATTTGGCAATCAGCCCCAGCATTTT. Encoded protein: CASSFGQFGNQPQHF. Filled out from reference TRBV2 and TRBJ1-5, the complete variable domain reads EPEVTQTPSHQVTQMGQEVILRCVPISNHLYFYWYRQILGQKVEFLVSFYNNEISEKSEIFDDQFSVERPDGSNFTLKIRSTKLEDSAMYFCASSFGQFGNQPQHFGDGTRLSIL.

This chain joins TRBV9 and TRBJ1-1; D call uncertain. Between the trimmed V and J ends, which lost 1 base and 1 base, there was a span of 5 bases. This CDR3 comprises 13 residues. Germline loops: CDR1 SGDLS, CDR2 YYNGEE. The CDR3 region is CASSVWGNTEAFF. CDR3 nucleotide sequence: TGTGCCAGCAGCGTATGGGGGAACACTGAAGCTTTCTTT.

This chain uses TRBV5-1 with TRBJ2-3; D might be TRBD1 or TRBD2, each matching 6 bases. The CDR3 has 16 residues. Germline values: CDR1 SGHRS, CDR2 YFSETQ. V lost 4 bases and J lost 0, with 15 bases in between. CDR3 loop: CASSPARGTSTDTQYF. CDR3 bases: TGCGCCAGCAGCCCGGCAAGGGGGACTAGCACAGATACGCAGTATTTT.

This chain uses TRBV2 with TRBJ1-1; D possibly corresponds to TRBD1 (5 bases). V was shortened by 8 bases and J by 1 base, with 8 bases between the two germline ends. CDR3 length: 12 residues. In germline, CDR1 is SNHLY, CDR2 FYNNEI. The chain's CDR3 is CASGAGNTEAFF. The CDR3 DNA reads TGTGCCAGCGGGGCGGGGAACACTGAAGCTTTCTTT.